Presented here are 21 T cell receptor beta chains from one specimen sequenced in a study of blood T cell repertoires in COVID-19. Sequenced by immunoSEQ multiplex PCR; TCRdb stores in-frame clones only, minus some. The sample records tens of thousands of clones, about 90% being singletons. The sample consisted of peripheral blood. The receptor set was obtained from a human donor with active COVID-19. The donor label of this sample is uncertain.

CDR3 DNA: TGTGCCTGGAGTGTACAGGGGACAAACATTCAGTACTTC. Translation gives CAWSVQGTNIQYF. The J gene is TRBJ2-4, the V gene TRBV30; 7 bases agree with TRBD1. This CDR3 contains 13 residues. V shed 0 bases and J 6 bases; nucleotides not matched to a gene: 2. Germline lookup yields CDR1 GTSNPN and CDR2 SVGIG (reference sequence).

The CDR3 sequence is CASSSRPTGGHSPLHF. The CDR3, as DNA: TGTGCCAGCAGCTCACGACCCACAGGGGGCCATTCACCCCTCCACTTT. The chain has TRBV21-1 and TRBJ1-6; the table's D call, TRBD1, was not checked against the DNA. TRBV21-1 is marked as a pseudogene. The CDR3 totals 16 residues.

This clone is categorized as hyperexpanded. The J gene is TRBJ1-5, the V gene TRBV19; weak D call: TRBD1 (6 bases). The CDR3 consists of 17 residues. Trimming cost V 7 bases and J 0 bases, with 19 bases left between them. Germline CDR1 reads LNHDA; CDR2 reads SQIVND (reference sequence). In DNA, the CDR3 is TGTGCCAGTATTTACAGGGCGTTGGTAAGTAGCAATCAGCCCCAGCATTTT. As protein: CASIYRALVSSNQPQHF.

This clone was counted between two and nine times. CDR3 loop: CASSTTSGGDYEQYF. The CDR3 nucleotides are TGTGCCAGCAGCACGACTAGCGGGGGGGACTACGAGCAGTACTTC. The chain has TRBV5-6 and TRBJ2-7; 14 nucleotides match TRBD2. This CDR3 contains 15 residues. Germline CDR1 and CDR2: SGHDT and YYEEEE. V was pared by 4 bases and J by 3 bases, with 3 bases of the junction left unmatched. The full variable domain, with the rest looked up from reference TRBV5-6 and TRBJ2-7, is DAGVTQSPTHLIKTRGQQVTLRCSPKSGHDTVSWYQQALGQGPQFIFQYYEEEERQRGNFPDRFSGHQFPNYSSELNVNALLLGDSALYLCASSTTSGGDYEQYFGPGTRLTVT.

V and J are TRBV19 and TRBJ2-3; 7 bases are a match to TRBD2. This CDR3 is 14 amino acids long. The junction had 6 bases not matched to a gene; V was cut back by 5 bases and J by 4 bases. The V gene's germline CDR1 is LNHDA and CDR2 SQIVND (reference sequence). The CDR3, as DNA: TGTGCCAGTAGTCCCGGCGGGAGCGCAGATACGCAGTATTTT. It yields the protein CASSPGGSADTQYF. The full variable domain, its missing parts supplied by reference TRBV19 and TRBJ2-3, is DGGITQSPKYLFRKEGQNVTLSCEQNLNHDAMYWYRQDPGQGLRLIYYSQIVNDFQKGDIAEGYSVSREKKESFPLTVTSAQKNPTAFYLCASSPGGSADTQYFGPGTRLTVL.

This clone was detected only a few times. The V gene is TRBV4-3, the J gene TRBJ1-2; the D gene is possibly TRBD1 (6 bases). V lost 0 bases and J 7 bases, leaving 18 bases between the germline ends. CDR3 size: 16 residues. Looked up from germline, CDR1 is LGHNA and CDR2 is YSLEER. CDR3: CASSQDLPTGIGGYTF. As DNA, the CDR3 is TGCGCCAGCAGCCAAGATCTCCCCACAGGGATAGGTGGCTACACCTTC.

J is TRBJ2-7 and V is TRBV4-3; 11 positions agree with TRBD2. The CDR3 extends over 15 amino acids. Germline trimming cut 4 bases from V and 2 bases from J; bases unmatched to any gene: 4. Germline CDR1 and CDR2: LGHNA and YSLEER. The CDR3 DNA follows: TGCGCCAGCAGCCCGGGGACTAGCGGAACCTACGAGCAGTACTTC. This translates into CASSPGTSGTYEQYF.

A single count supports this clone. V gene TRBV5-1 combines with J gene TRBJ2-7, with D perhaps matching TRBD1 (6 bases). V shed 4 bases and J shed 3 bases, with 17 bases lying between them. There are 15 residues in the CDR3. Germline loops: CDR1 SGHRS, CDR2 YFSETQ. The CDR3 region is CASSLEPGHIYEQYF. CDR3 sequence (DNA): TGCGCCAGCAGCCTGGAGCCGGGACACATCTACGAGCAGTACTTC.

The V call is TRBV29-1, the J call TRBJ2-7; TRBD1 aligns across 7 bases. The junction had 6 bases not matched to a gene; V was cut back by 5 bases and J by 2 bases. Per germline, CDR1 SQVTM and CDR2 ANQGSEA. This CDR3 has 13 residues. As DNA, the CDR3 is TGCAGCGTTCGACGACAGGGAACCTACGAGCAGTACTTC. It translates to CSVRRQGTYEQYF.

The table lists this clone with a few counts. The chain uses TRBV5-1 and TRBJ1-5; D is uncertain. Between the trimmed V and J ends, which lost 0 bases and 1 base, there was a span of 8 bases. The CDR3 has 15 residues. Germline V gene lookup returns CDR1 SGHRS and CDR2 YFSETQ. The CDR3 nucleotides read TGCGCCAGCAGCTTGGCGGGTCTAAGCAATCAGCCCCAGCATTTT. Its protein is CASSLAGLSNQPQHF.

The V and J genes are TRBV6-5 and TRBJ1-1, with D possibly being TRBD1 (6 bases). Trimming took 7 bases from V and 1 from J, leaving 16 bases between them. CDR1 is MNHEY and CDR2 is SVGAGI in the germline V gene. The CDR3 contains 15 residues. The CDR3 nucleotides are TGTGCCAGCAATATACAGGGCTACGGGAACACTGAAGCTTTCTTT. This translates into CASNIQGYGNTEAFF.

The chain joins TRBV25-1 to TRBJ1-2, with D unresolved. Between the trimmed V and J ends, which lost 2 bases and 12 bases, there was a span of 10 bases. In germline, CDR1 is MGHDK, CDR2 SYGVNS. The CDR3 has 11 amino acids. DNA for the CDR3: TGTGCCAGCAGTGAAGGTCTGAGCCACACCTTC. It codes for CASSEGLSHTF.

The rearrangement uses TRBV12-3 or TRBV12-4 and TRBJ2-7; no clear D gene. V was shortened by 6 bases and J by 4 bases, with 10 bases between the two germline ends. CDR3 length: 12 amino acids. The CDR3 protein is CASSVRRYEQYF. CDR3 DNA: TGTGCCAGCAGCGTCAGGCGATACGAGCAGTACTTC.

This clone was detected only once. The junction departs from the called germline gene at one end, perhaps through a read error. The V gene is TRBV7-7, the J gene TRBJ2-3, with D unclear. This CDR3 comprises 14 residues. From germline, CDR1 is SSHAT and CDR2 FNYEAQ (reference sequence). CDR3 nucleotides: TGTGCTAGCATCCCAATCACGGGCACAGATACGCAGTATTTT. It is translated as CASIPITGTDTQYF.

The chain combines TRBV19 with TRBJ2-3; tentative D call: TRBD2 (5 bases). CDR1 and CDR2 from the germline V gene are LNHDA and SQIVND (reference sequence). Trimming stripped 6 bases from V and 3 bases from J, with 13 bases between. This CDR3 contains 14 residues. The CDR3 region is CASRVGRGTDTQYF. Here the CDR3 DNA reads TGTGCCAGTAGAGTCGGGCGCGGGACAGATACGCAGTATTTT.

The chain carries TRBV6-2 or TRBV6-3 and TRBJ2-1, with D possibly TRBD2 on 5 matching bases. Germline loops: CDR1 MNHEY, CDR2 SVGEGT. Trimming stripped 4 bases from V and 9 bases from J, with 16 bases between. The CDR3 runs to 14 residues. The CDR3 reads CASSLSAEVGEQFF. Written as DNA, the CDR3 is TGTGCCAGCAGTTTGAGCGCGGAGGTCGGTGAGCAGTTCTTC.

The V gene is TRBV5-4, the J gene TRBJ1-2, with D possibly TRBD1 on 5 matching bases. Between the trimmed V and J ends, which lost 4 bases and 4 bases, there was a span of 8 bases. This CDR3 has 12 amino acids. Germline CDR1 and CDR2: SGHNT and YYREEE (reference sequence). The CDR3 DNA sequence: TGTGCCAGCAGCATAGACAGCTATGGCTACACCTTC. Its protein product is CASSIDSYGYTF.

The V call is TRBV7-9, the J call TRBJ1-3; D remains ambiguous. The germline V and J ends were trimmed by 5 bases and 7 bases, with 12 bases remaining between them. Looked up from germline, CDR1 is SEHNR and CDR2 is FQNEAQ (reference sequence). The CDR3 length is 13 residues. The chain's CDR3 is CASSPKRGNTIYF. DNA for the CDR3: TGTGCCAGCAGCCCTAAGCGGGGTAACACCATATATTTT.

This chain connects TRBV4-3 to TRBJ2-1; 7 bases align to TRBD2. V gave up 0 bases and J gave up 4 bases; unmatched junction bases: 6. From germline, CDR1 is LGHNA and CDR2 YSLEER. The CDR3 consists of 16 residues. The CDR3 protein is CASSQDVLAEYNEQFF. As DNA, the CDR3 is TGCGCCAGCAGCCAAGATGTGCTAGCGGAGTACAATGAGCAGTTCTTC.

The chain combines TRBV2 with TRBJ2-3; 8 bases agree with TRBD2. The trim removed 6 bases at V and 6 bases at J, leaving 11 bases unmatched. Germline V gene data show CDR1 as SNHLY and CDR2 as FYNNEI. CDR3 length: 15 amino acids. The CDR3 protein is CASRKGLTSGDTQYF. CDR3 in DNA: TGTGCCAGCAGGAAGGGACTTACTAGCGGCGATACGCAGTATTTT. The full variable domain, in which reference TRBV2 and TRBJ2-3 provide the parts outside the CDR3, is EPEVTQTPSHQVTQMGQEVILRCVPISNHLYFYWYRQILGQKVEFLVSFYNNEISEKSEIFDDQFSVERPDGSNFTLKIRSTKLEDSAMYFCASRKGLTSGDTQYFGPGTRLTVL.

V usage is TRBV7-3 and J usage is TRBJ1-1; 7 bases are shared with TRBD1. The junction had 12 bases not matched to a gene; V was cut back by 5 bases and J by 12 bases. The CDR3 spans 13 residues. CDR1 SGHTA and CDR2 FQGTGA come from the germline V gene. The CDR3 nucleotides are TGTGCCAGCAGCCCGACAGGGACTGAAGGTCCTTTCTTT. It codes for CASSPTGTEGPFF.